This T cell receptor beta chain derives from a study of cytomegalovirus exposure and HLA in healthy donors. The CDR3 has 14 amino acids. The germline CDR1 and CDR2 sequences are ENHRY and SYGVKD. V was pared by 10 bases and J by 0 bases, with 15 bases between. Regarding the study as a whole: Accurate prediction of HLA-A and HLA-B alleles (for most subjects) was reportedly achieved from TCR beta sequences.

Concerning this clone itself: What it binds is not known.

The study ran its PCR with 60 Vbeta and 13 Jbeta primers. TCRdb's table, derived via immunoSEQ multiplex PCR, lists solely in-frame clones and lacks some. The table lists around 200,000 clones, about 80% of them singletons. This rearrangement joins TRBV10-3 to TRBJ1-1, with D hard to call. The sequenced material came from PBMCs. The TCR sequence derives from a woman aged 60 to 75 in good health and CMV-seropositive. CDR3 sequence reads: CASSDRTMNTEAFF. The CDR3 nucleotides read TGTGCCAGCTCCGACCGAACTATGAACACTGAAGCTTTCTTT.